This TCR beta chain originates from a study of blood T cell repertoires in COVID-19. Study details: Italy, Spain and the United States were the sources of the convalescent and acute COVID-19 samples.

In the study's own analysis: Using reference gene primer amplification, nucleated cell counts were estimated. The data were produced by immunoSEQ multiplex PCR, yet TCRdb's version contains in-frame clones alone and is incomplete. Clone size and V and J calls were adopted from that table, with D and trimming inferred from the DNA. The sample shows hundreds of thousands of clones, 87% of them seen only once. The study recruited people aged roughly 18 to 100 years across 20 to 30 US areas. The V segment lost 3 bases and the J segment 8 bases; nucleotides outside the gene matches: 16. CDR1 is SGDLS and CDR2 is YYNGEE in the germline V gene. The CDR3 is made up of 16 amino acids.

The TCR comes from a woman aged 40 to 50 who had recovered from COVID-19. The rearrangement links TRBV9 to TRBJ2-7; TRBD2 agrees at 8 bases. Specimen: PBMCs or T cells enriched from blood (not recorded which). DNA for the CDR3: TGTGCCAGCAGCGCTACCCCGGGACTAGACCGCGTTCAGCAGTACTTC. Its protein product is CASSATPGLDRVQQYF.